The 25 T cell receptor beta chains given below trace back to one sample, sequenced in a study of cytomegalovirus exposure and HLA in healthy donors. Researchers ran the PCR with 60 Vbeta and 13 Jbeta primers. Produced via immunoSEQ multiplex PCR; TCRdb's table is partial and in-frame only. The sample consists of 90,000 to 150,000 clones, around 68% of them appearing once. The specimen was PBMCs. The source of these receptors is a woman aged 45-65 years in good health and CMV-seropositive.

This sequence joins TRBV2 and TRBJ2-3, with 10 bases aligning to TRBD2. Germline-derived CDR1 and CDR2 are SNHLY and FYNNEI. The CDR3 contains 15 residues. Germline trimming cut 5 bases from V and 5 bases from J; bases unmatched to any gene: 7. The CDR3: CASSRESGRGDTQYF. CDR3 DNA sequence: TGTGCCAGCAGTCGAGAAAGCGGGAGGGGAGATACGCAGTATTTT.

The CDR3 sequence is CASSSPTGGKGDEQFF. DNA for the CDR3: TGTGCCAGCTCATCCCCGACAGGGGGAAAGGGGGATGAGCAGTTCTTC. The chain recombines TRBV18 with TRBJ2-1, with 9 bases that match TRBD1. V was pared by 5 bases and J by 8 bases, with 13 bases of the junction left unmatched. Germline V gene lookup returns CDR1 KGHSH and CDR2 LQKENI. The CDR3 totals 16 residues.

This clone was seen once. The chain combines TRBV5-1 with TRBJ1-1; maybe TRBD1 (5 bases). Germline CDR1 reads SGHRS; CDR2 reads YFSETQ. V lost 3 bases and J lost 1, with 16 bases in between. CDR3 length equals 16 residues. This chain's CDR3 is CASSSGGTSGNTEAFF. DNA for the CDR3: TGCGCCAGCAGCTCCGGAGGGACCTCCGGGAACACTGAAGCTTTCTTT.

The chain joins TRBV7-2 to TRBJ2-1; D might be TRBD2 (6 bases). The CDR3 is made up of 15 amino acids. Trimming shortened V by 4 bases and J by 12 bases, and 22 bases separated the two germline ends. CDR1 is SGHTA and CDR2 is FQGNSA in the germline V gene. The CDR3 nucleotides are TGTGCCAGCAGCTCAATTAGCGGTCGGGGAGGTGTGCAGTTCTTC. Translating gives CASSSISGRGGVQFF.

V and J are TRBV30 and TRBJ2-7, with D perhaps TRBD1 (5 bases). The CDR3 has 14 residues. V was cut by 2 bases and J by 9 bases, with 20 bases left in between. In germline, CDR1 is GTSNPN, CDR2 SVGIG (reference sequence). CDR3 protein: CAWSQVPRAQGQYF. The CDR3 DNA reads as TGTGCCTGGAGTCAGGTTCCCCGGGCCCAGGGGCAGTACTTC.

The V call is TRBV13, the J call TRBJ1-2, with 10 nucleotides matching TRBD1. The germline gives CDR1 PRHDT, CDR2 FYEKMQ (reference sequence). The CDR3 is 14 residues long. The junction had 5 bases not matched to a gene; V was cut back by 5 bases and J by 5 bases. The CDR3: CASSRRDRGYGYTF. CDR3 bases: TGTGCCAGCAGCCGAAGGGACAGGGGATATGGCTACACCTTC.

DNA for the CDR3: TGTGCCAGCAGAGACAGTAGCAATCAGCCCCAGCATTTT. It yields the protein CASRDSSNQPQHF. The chain combines TRBV2 with TRBJ1-5; tentatively, D is TRBD1 (5 bases). CDR1 SNHLY and CDR2 FYNNEI come from the germline V gene. The length of the CDR3 is 13 residues. Trimming cost V 6 bases and J 0 bases, with 6 bases left between them.

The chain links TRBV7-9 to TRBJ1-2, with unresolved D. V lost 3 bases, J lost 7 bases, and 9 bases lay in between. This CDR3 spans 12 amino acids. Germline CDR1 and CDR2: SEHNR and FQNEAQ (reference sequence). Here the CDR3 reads CASSFGGIGYTF. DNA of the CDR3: TGTGCCAGCAGCTTTGGAGGGATTGGCTACACCTTC. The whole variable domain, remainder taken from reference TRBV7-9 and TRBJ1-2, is DTGVSQNPRHKITKRGQNVTFRCDPISEHNRLYWYRQTLGQGPEFLTYFQNEAQLEKSRLLSDRFSAERPKGSFSTLEIQRTEQGDSAMYLCASSFGGIGYTFGSGTRLTVV.

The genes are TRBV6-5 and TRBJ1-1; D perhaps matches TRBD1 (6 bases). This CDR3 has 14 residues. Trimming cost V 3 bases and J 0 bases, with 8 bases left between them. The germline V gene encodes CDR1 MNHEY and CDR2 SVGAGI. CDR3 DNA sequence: TGTGCCAGCAGTTATCAGGGGATGAACACTGAAGCTTTCTTT. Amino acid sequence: CASSYQGMNTEAFF.

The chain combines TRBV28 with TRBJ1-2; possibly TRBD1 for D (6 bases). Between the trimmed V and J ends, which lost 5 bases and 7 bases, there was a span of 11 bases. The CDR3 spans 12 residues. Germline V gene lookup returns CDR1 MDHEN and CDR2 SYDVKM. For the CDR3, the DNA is TGTGCCAGCAGTAACAGGGCCTCTGGCTACACCTTC. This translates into CASSNRASGYTF.

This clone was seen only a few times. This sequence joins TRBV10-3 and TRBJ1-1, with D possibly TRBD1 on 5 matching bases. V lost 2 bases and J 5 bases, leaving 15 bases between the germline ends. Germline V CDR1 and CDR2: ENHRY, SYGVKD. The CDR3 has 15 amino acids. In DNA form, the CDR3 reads TGTGCCATCAGTGAGCCCCTAGGGGTAAAAACTGAAGCTTTCTTT. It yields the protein CAISEPLGVKTEAFF.

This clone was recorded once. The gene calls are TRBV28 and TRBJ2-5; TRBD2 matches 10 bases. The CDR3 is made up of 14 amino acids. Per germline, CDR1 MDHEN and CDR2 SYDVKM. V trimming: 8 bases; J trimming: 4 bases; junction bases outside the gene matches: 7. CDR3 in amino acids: CASATRLAGETQYF. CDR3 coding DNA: TGTGCCAGCGCTACCCGACTAGCGGGAGAGACCCAGTACTTC.

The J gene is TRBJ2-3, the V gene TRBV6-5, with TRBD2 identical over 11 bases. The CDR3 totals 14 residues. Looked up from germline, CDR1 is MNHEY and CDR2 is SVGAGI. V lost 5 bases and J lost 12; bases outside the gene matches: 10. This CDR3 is CASSPDFSGRAQYF. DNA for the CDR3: TGTGCCAGCAGTCCCGACTTTAGCGGGAGGGCCCAGTATTTT.

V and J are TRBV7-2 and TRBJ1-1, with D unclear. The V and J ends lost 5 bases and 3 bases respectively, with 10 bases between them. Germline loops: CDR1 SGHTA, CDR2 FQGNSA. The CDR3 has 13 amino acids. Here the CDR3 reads CASSPYVHTEAFF. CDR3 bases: TGTGCCAGCAGCCCGTATGTTCACACTGAAGCTTTCTTT. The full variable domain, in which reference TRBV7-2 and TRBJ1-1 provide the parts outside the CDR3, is GAGVSQSPSNKVTEKGKDVELRCDPISGHTALYWYRQSLGQGLEFLIYFQGNSAPDKSGLPSDRFSAERTGGSVSTLTIQRTQQEDSAVYLCASSPYVHTEAFFGQGTRLTVV.

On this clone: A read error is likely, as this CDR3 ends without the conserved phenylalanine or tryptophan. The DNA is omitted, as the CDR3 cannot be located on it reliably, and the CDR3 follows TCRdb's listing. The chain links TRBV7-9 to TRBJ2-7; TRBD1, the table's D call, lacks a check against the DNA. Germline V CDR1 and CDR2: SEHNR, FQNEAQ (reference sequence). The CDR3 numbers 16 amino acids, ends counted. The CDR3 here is CASSLPMGQGDPPAEL.

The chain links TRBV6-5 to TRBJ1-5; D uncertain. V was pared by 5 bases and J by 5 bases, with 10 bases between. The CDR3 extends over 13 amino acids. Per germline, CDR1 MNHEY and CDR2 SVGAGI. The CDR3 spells CASSRKADQPQHF. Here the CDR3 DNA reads TGTGCCAGCAGTCGCAAAGCGGATCAGCCCCAGCATTTT.

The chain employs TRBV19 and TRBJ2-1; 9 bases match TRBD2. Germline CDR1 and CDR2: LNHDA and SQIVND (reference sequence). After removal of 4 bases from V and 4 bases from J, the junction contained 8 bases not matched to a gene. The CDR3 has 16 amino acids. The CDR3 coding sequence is TGTGCCAGTAGTAAAGAGACTAGCGGAGTATACAATGAGCAGTTCTTC. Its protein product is CASSKETSGVYNEQFF.

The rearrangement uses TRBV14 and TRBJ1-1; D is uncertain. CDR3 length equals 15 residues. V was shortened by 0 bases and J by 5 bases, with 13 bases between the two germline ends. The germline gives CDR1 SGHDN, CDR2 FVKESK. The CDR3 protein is CASSQDLAVITEAFF. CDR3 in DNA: TGTGCCAGCAGCCAAGACCTGGCAGTTATTACTGAAGCTTTCTTT.

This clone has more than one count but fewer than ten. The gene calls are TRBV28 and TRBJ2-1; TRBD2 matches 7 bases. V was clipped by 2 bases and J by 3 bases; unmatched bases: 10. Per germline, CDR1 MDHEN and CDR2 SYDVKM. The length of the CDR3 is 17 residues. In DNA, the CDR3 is TGTGCCAGCAGTTTACTGCGGGAGCCCCTATACTACAATGAGCAGTTCTTC. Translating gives CASSLLREPLYYNEQFF.

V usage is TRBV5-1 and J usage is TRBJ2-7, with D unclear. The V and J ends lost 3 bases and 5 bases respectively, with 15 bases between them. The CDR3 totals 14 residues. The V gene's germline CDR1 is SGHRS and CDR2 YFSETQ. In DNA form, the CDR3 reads TGCGCCAGCAGCTCCGGGTCCTCGCGCAACGAGCAGTACTTC. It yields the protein CASSSGSSRNEQYF. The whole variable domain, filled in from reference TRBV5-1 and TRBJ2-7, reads KAGVTQTPRYLIKTRGQQVTLSCSPISGHRSVSWYQQTPGQGLQFLFEYFSETQRNKGNFPGRFSGRQFSNSRSEMNVSTLELGDSALYLCASSSGSSRNEQYFGPGTRLTVT.

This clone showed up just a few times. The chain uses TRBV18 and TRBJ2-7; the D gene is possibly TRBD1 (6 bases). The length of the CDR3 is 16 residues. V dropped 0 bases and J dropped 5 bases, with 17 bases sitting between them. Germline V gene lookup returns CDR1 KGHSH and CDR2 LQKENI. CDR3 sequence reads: CASSPPFTGTIHEQYF. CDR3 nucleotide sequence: TGTGCCAGCTCACCACCGTTTACAGGGACGATCCACGAGCAGTACTTC.

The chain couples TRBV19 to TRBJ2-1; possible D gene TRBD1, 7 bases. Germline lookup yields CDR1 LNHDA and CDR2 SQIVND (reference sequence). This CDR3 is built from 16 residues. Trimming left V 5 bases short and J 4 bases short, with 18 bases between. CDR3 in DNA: TGTGCCAGTAGTTCTAATCGGGCAGGGGGGTACAATGAGCAGTTCTTC. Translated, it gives CASSSNRAGGYNEQFF.

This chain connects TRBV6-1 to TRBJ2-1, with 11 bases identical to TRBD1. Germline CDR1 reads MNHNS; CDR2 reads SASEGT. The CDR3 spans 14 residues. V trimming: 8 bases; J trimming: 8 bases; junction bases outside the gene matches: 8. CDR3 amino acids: CASQWGQGVHEQFF. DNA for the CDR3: TGTGCCAGCCAATGGGGACAGGGGGTTCATGAGCAGTTCTTC.

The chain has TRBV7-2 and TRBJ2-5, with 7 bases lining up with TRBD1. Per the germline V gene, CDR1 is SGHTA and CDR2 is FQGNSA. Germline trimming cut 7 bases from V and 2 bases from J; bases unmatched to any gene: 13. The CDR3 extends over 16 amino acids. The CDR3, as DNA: TGTGCCAGCATCCTACAGGGGACCCGACGACAAGAGACCCAGTACTTC. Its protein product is CASILQGTRRQETQYF.

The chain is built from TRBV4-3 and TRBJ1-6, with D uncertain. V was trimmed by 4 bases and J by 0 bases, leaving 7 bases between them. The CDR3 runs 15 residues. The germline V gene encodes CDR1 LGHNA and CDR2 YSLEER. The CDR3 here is CASSLTNSYNSPLHF. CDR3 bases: TGCGCCAGCAGCCTTACTAACTCCTATAATTCACCCCTCCACTTT.